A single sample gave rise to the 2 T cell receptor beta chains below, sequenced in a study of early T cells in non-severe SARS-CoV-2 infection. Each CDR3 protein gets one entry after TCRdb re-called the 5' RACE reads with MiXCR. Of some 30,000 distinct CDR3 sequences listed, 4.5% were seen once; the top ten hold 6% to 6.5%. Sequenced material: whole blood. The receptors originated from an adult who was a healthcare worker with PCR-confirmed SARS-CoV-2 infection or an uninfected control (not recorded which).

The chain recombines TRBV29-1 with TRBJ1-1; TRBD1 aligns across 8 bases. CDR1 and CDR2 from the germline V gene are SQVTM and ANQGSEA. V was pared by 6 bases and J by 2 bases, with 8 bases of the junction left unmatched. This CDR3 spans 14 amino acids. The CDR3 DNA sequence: TGCAGCGTCGACGGACAGGGAGCCAACACTGAAGCTTTCTTT. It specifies CSVDGQGANTEAFF.

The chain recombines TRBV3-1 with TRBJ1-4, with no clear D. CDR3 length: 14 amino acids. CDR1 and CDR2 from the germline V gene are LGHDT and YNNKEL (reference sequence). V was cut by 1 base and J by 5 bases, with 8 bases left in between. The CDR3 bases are TGTGCCAGCAGCCAAGCAGCTTTAAATGAAAAACTGTTTTTT. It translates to CASSQAALNEKLFF. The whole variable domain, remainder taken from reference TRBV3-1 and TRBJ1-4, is DTAVSQTPKYLVTQMGNDKSIKCEQNLGHDTMYWYKQDSKKFLKIMFSYNNKELIINETVPNRFSPKSPDKAHLNLHINSLELGDSAVYFCASSQAALNEKLFFGSGTQLSVL.